A selection of T cell receptor beta chains follows, all from one sample in a study of T cell responses to AZD1222 COVID-19 vaccine. Sequenced by immunoSEQ multiplex PCR; TCRdb stores in-frame clones only, minus some. The repertoire has more than 95,000 clones, 90% of them found once; the top ten carry about 4.3%. The sample here was peripheral blood, taken on day 0 of MenACWY control vaccination. All receptors come from an adult in good health. The CDR3 runs from the conserved cysteine through the conserved F or W. The order of the fields is clone size, D gene, V gene, J gene, CDR3 DNA, CDR3 protein. D genes are given only for firm matches. Size values are once, few and many counts, or a class for expanded clones, and some rows have none.

clone size: -; D gene: TRBD1; V gene: TRBV6-1; J gene: TRBJ1-6; CDR3 DNA: TGTGCCAGCAGTGAATCCGGGACAGGGGCTACACCCCTCCACTTT; CDR3 protein: CASSESGTGATPLHF
clone size: -; D gene: -; V gene: TRBV5-6; J gene: TRBJ1-5; CDR3 DNA: TGTGCCAGCAGCTACTATTATAGCAATCAGCCCCAGCATTTT; CDR3 protein: CASSYYYSNQPQHF
clone size: -; D gene: -; V gene: TRBV7-2; J gene: TRBJ1-6; CDR3 DNA: TGTGCCAGCAGCTGGGCCGACCGAAATTCACCCCTCCACTTT; CDR3 protein: CASSWADRNSPLHF
clone size: few; D gene: -; V gene: TRBV6-1; J gene: TRBJ2-3; CDR3 DNA: TGTGCCAGCAGTGAACTGTGGGATACGCAGTATTTT; CDR3 protein: CASSELWDTQYF
clone size: -; D gene: TRBD1; V gene: TRBV6-5; J gene: TRBJ2-1; CDR3 DNA: TGTGCCAGCAGCCCGACAGGGTACTACAATGAGCAGTTCTTC; CDR3 protein: CASSPTGYYNEQFF
clone size: -; D gene: -; V gene: TRBV28; J gene: TRBJ1-4; CDR3 DNA: TGTGCCAGCAGTTTATGGGGCAGGGATGGGGAAAAACTGTTTTTT; CDR3 protein: CASSLWGRDGEKLFF
clone size: -; D gene: -; V gene: TRBV6-5; J gene: TRBJ1-5; CDR3 DNA: TGTGCCAGCAGCGCAGGGTTTGGCAATCAGCCCCAGCATTTT; CDR3 protein: CASSAGFGNQPQHF
clone size: -; D gene: -; V gene: TRBV4-1; J gene: TRBJ1-2; CDR3 DNA: TGCGCCAGCAGCCAAGAAGTTGGGATGGACACGTTCGGCTACACCTTC; CDR3 protein: CASSQEVGMDTFGYTF
clone size: -; D gene: -; V gene: TRBV2; J gene: TRBJ1-5; CDR3 DNA: TGTGCCAGTAGGGCAGACAATAGCAATCAGCCCCAGCATTTT; CDR3 protein: CASRADNSNQPQHF
clone size: -; D gene: TRBD2; V gene: TRBV30; J gene: TRBJ2-1; CDR3 DNA: TGTGCCTGGAGTGTACAGGGACTAGCGGGGAAAGGGGCGATCTTC; CDR3 protein: CAWSVQGLAGKGAIF
clone size: once; D gene: TRBD2; V gene: TRBV25-1; J gene: TRBJ2-1; CDR3 DNA: TGTGCCAGCAGTGGTCGGACTAGCGGGAGTCCTGGGGGTGAGCAGTTCTTC; CDR3 protein: CASSGRTSGSPGGEQFF
clone size: -; D gene: -; V gene: TRBV19; J gene: TRBJ1-1; CDR3 DNA: TGTGCCAGTAGTAAACCACAGGGATATGCTTTCTTT; CDR3 protein: CASSKPQGYAFF
clone size: -; D gene: -; V gene: TRBV7-8; J gene: TRBJ1-4; CDR3 DNA: TGTGCCAGCAGCTTCGCAGGGTTTAATGAAAAACTGTTTTTT; CDR3 protein: CASSFAGFNEKLFF
clone size: -; D gene: -; V gene: TRBV27; J gene: TRBJ2-1; CDR3 DNA: TGTGCCAGCGGGGACTCCTACAATGAGCAGTTCTTC; CDR3 protein: CASGDSYNEQFF
clone size: once; D gene: TRBD2; V gene: TRBV28; J gene: TRBJ2-1; CDR3 DNA: TGTGCCAGCAGTTTGTGGACTAGCTCGGGTTCGGAGCAGTTCTTC; CDR3 protein: CASSLWTSSGSEQFF
clone size: -; D gene: TRBD1; V gene: TRBV4-3; J gene: TRBJ2-3; CDR3 DNA: TGCGCCAGCAGCCCGCGACAGGGTGCAGATACGCAGTATTTT; CDR3 protein: CASSPRQGADTQYF
clone size: -; D gene: TRBD2; V gene: TRBV5-1; J gene: TRBJ2-1; CDR3 DNA: TGCGCCAGCAGCTTGTTAGCGGGGGGCGACAATGAGCAGTTCTTC; CDR3 protein: CASSLLAGGDNEQFF
clone size: once; D gene: TRBD2; V gene: TRBV7-3; J gene: TRBJ2-3; CDR3 DNA: TGTGCCAGCAGCTTAAGTAGCGGGAGTCGGGGCACAGATACGCAGTATTTT; CDR3 protein: CASSLSSGSRGTDTQYF
clone size: -; D gene: TRBD1; V gene: TRBV7-6; J gene: TRBJ1-1; CDR3 DNA: TGTGCCAGCAGCATACATAGGGGGCTGAACACTGAAGCTTTCTTT; CDR3 protein: CASSIHRGLNTEAFF
clone size: -; D gene: TRBD1; V gene: TRBV19; J gene: TRBJ1-3; CDR3 DNA: TGTGCCAGTCGGACCTGGGACAGGGGTCGTTCTGGAAACACCATATATTTT; CDR3 protein: CASRTWDRGRSGNTIYF
clone size: -; D gene: -; V gene: TRBV6-6; J gene: TRBJ1-4; CDR3 DNA: TGTGCCAGCAGTCGACTTAATGAAAAACTGTTTTTT; CDR3 protein: CASSRLNEKLFF
clone size: -; D gene: -; V gene: TRBV14; J gene: TRBJ2-5; CDR3 DNA: TGTGCCAGCAGCGAGGTGGCAGGGAGATGGGAGACCCAGTACTTC; CDR3 protein: CASSEVAGRWETQYF
clone size: -; D gene: -; V gene: TRBV19; J gene: TRBJ1-5; CDR3 DNA: TGTGCCAGTAGCTATGGATATAGCAATCAGCCCCAGCATTTT; CDR3 protein: CASSYGYSNQPQHF
clone size: -; D gene: TRBD1; V gene: TRBV2; J gene: TRBJ1-2; CDR3 DNA: TGTGCCAGCAGTCAAAAGACAGGGGGGAAGGGCTACACCTTC; CDR3 protein: CASSQKTGGKGYTF
clone size: -; D gene: -; V gene: TRBV7-2; J gene: TRBJ2-1; CDR3 DNA: TGTGCCAGCAGCTTGGTTACCCTTCGCGAACTTAATGAGCAGTTCTTC; CDR3 protein: CASSLVTLRELNEQFF
clone size: -; D gene: -; V gene: TRBV24-1; J gene: TRBJ2-4; CDR3 DNA: TGTGCCACCAGTGATTTCCAGGGGGGAGTAGTAGTCAAAAACATTCAGTACTTC; CDR3 protein: CATSDFQGGVVVKNIQYF
clone size: -; D gene: TRBD2; V gene: TRBV6-1; J gene: TRBJ2-3; CDR3 DNA: TGTGCCAGCAGTGAATTCATAGCGGGAGGCTCGGATACGCAGTATTTT; CDR3 protein: CASSEFIAGGSDTQYF
clone size: -; D gene: -; V gene: TRBV9; J gene: TRBJ2-7; CDR3 DNA: TGTGCCAGCAGCGACAGCCTAAACTACGAGCAGTACTTC; CDR3 protein: CASSDSLNYEQYF
clone size: -; D gene: -; V gene: TRBV7-3; J gene: TRBJ2-1; CDR3 DNA: TGTGCCAGCAGCTCGACCCCTTCCTACAATGAGCAGTTCTTC; CDR3 protein: CASSSTPSYNEQFF
clone size: -; D gene: -; V gene: TRBV28; J gene: TRBJ1-2; CDR3 DNA: TGTGCCAGCAGTAGCGGATATGGCTACACCTTC; CDR3 protein: CASSSGYGYTF
clone size: -; D gene: TRBD1; V gene: TRBV30; J gene: TRBJ1-5; CDR3 DNA: TGTGCCTGGAGTGCGCGACAGGGCCCATATAGCAATCAGCCCCAGCATTTT; CDR3 protein: CAWSARQGPYSNQPQHF
clone size: -; D gene: TRBD2; V gene: TRBV6-5; J gene: TRBJ2-5; CDR3 DNA: TGTGCCAGCAGTTACCTGAGCGGGGGGGCCCAAGAGACCCAGTACTTC; CDR3 protein: CASSYLSGGAQETQYF
clone size: few; D gene: TRBD2; V gene: TRBV9; J gene: TRBJ2-1; CDR3 DNA: TGTGCCAGCAGCCCCGGGATAGCGGGCGGTTACAATGAGCAGTTCTTC; CDR3 protein: CASSPGIAGGYNEQFF
clone size: -; D gene: -; V gene: TRBV6-2/TRBV6-3; J gene: TRBJ2-2; CDR3 DNA: TGTGCCAGCAGCCCGGGGGCGGCTCTGAACACCGGGGAGCTGTTTTTT; CDR3 protein: CASSPGAALNTGELFF
clone size: -; D gene: TRBD1; V gene: TRBV5-6; J gene: TRBJ1-2; CDR3 DNA: TGTGCCAGCAGTGGACAGGAGGGGAACTATGGCTACACCTTC; CDR3 protein: CASSGQEGNYGYTF
clone size: -; D gene: -; V gene: TRBV7-9; J gene: TRBJ1-2; CDR3 DNA: TGTGCCAGCAGCTTACCGGGGACCCCTTCTAACTATGGCTACACCTTC; CDR3 protein: CASSLPGTPSNYGYTF
clone size: -; D gene: -; V gene: TRBV4-3; J gene: TRBJ2-3; CDR3 DNA: TGCGCCAGCAGCCAAGATCTGGGGGAGGCGCAGTATTTT; CDR3 protein: CASSQDLGEAQYF